These 8 T cell receptor beta chains share one sample of origin, sequenced in a study of T cells in Graves' hyperthyroidism and ophthalmopathy. TCR beta CDR3 regions were amplified from RNA transcripts. Using the HTBI primer set, a first-round RT-PCR was run on the TCR CDR3. TCRdb analysed the multiplex PCR reads with MiXCR anew, one entry per CDR3 protein. The repertoire holds approximately 590,000 distinct CDR3 sequences, with around 42% as singletons. The sequencing sample was made of peripheral blood or thyroid tissue (not recorded which). The receptors originated from a woman aged 18-29 years with Graves' hyperthyroidism.

The chain joins TRBV7-9 to TRBJ1-1; 7 nucleotides agree with TRBD1. This CDR3 spans 14 amino acids. V shed 4 bases, J shed 4 bases, and the junction held 6 bases outside the gene matches. Germline V gene sequence: CDR1 SEHNR, CDR2 FQNEAQ (reference sequence). The chain's CDR3 is CASSSVQGGTEAFF. CDR3 nucleotide sequence: TGTGCCAGCAGCTCCGTCCAGGGGGGCACTGAAGCTTTCTTT.

This clonotype was picked up a small number of times. The chain joins TRBV7-8 to TRBJ2-2, with TRBD2 identical over 10 bases. The CDR3 is 14 amino acids. V shed 8 bases, J shed 6 bases, and the junction held 6 bases outside the gene matches. Germline V gene lookup returns CDR1 SGHVS and CDR2 FQNEAQ. As DNA, the CDR3 is TGTGCCAGCGCGAGCGGGAGGGCCGCCGGGGAGCTGTTTTTT. Its protein is CASASGRAAGELFF.

This chain uses TRBV25-1 with TRBJ1-2; D unclear. Deletions cut 4 bases from V and 4 bases from J, with 10 bases between. The CDR3 is 13 amino acids. From germline, CDR1 is MGHDK and CDR2 SYGVNS. The CDR3 reads CASSAMTGYGYTF. CDR3 DNA sequence: TGTGCCAGCAGTGCCATGACCGGCTATGGCTACACCTTC.

This rearrangement joins TRBV19 to TRBJ2-7; 13 nucleotides align to TRBD2. The CDR3 extends over 18 amino acids. CDR1 and CDR2 from the germline V gene are LNHDA and SQIVND (reference sequence). The J segment lost 3 bases and the V segment lost 0 bases, leaving 8 bases of the junction unmatched. CDR3 sequence: CASSIEVGGLAGFYEQYF. The CDR3 DNA reads as TGTGCCAGTAGTATAGAGGTCGGGGGACTAGCGGGATTCTACGAGCAGTACTTC.

The chain links TRBV24-1 to TRBJ1-2, with 11 bases matching TRBD1. V shed 4 bases and J 3 bases; nucleotides not matched to a gene: 3. The CDR3 has 15 residues. CDR1 and CDR2 (germline): KGHDR, SFDVKD. The CDR3 reads CATSDLGQGDYGYTF. CDR3 DNA: TGTGCCACCAGTGACCTGGGACAGGGGGACTATGGCTACACCTTC.

The V call is TRBV25-1, the J call TRBJ1-2; D is unclear. There are 12 residues in the CDR3. The V gene lost 11 bases and the J gene lost 3 bases, with 13 bases spanning the gap. Germline V gene sequence: CDR1 MGHDK, CDR2 SYGVNS. CDR3: CAWMEGYYGYTF. The CDR3 nucleotides read TGTGCCTGGATGGAGGGCTACTATGGCTACACCTTC.

The genes are TRBV6-1 and TRBJ2-2; D is undetermined. CDR1 and CDR2 from the germline V gene are MNHNS and SASEGT. There are 13 residues in the CDR3. V lost 10 bases, J lost 1 base, and 10 bases lay in between. For the CDR3, the DNA is TGTGCCAATAAGGCTGAGAACACCGGGGAGCTGTTTTTT. Translation gives CANKAENTGELFF.

The chain links TRBV20-1 to TRBJ1-5; 7 bases are a match to TRBD1. CDR3 size: 14 residues. V lost 6 bases and J lost 9; bases outside the gene matches: 14. The germline gives CDR1 DFQATT, CDR2 SNEGSKA (reference sequence). DNA of the CDR3: TGCAGTGCCCCCGGACAGGACCATGGGGGGCCCCAGCATTTT. It translates to CSAPGQDHGGPQHF.